These T cell receptor beta chains were read from a single sample in a study of blood T cell repertoires in COVID-19. Some clones are missing from TCRdb's copy, which holds only in-frame ones; the method was immunoSEQ multiplex PCR. This sample carries fewer than 450,000 clones, about 90% of them seen once, and the ten largest clones take 5.5% to 7.5%. Sequenced input: peripheral blood. Receptors were obtained from a woman between 70 and 85 years old with COVID-19, enrolled during active disease. Each CDR3 is given without its conserved first and last residue. Each record gives: CDR3 length, J gene, V gene, CDR3 protein.

12 TRBJ1-2 TRBV7-9 ASSLGQPLYGYT
13 TRBJ1-1 TRBV6-5 ASSQTGGGYAEAF
12 TRBJ2-7 TRBV5-4 ASSLDGGRYEQY
13 TRBJ1-1 TRBV7-6 ASSLVAHANTEAF
15 TRBJ2-4 TRBV4-1 ASSPTVDRLAKNIQY
13 TRBJ1-1 TRBV11-2 ASSSLGGGRTEAF
10 TRBJ1-1 TRBV5-1 ASSLPNTEAF
13 TRBJ2-7 TRBV14 ASSQVGRGFNEQY
16 TRBJ1-2 TRBV18 ASSEYQARQGAKGGYT
12 TRBJ1-1 TRBV15 ATSSDRSNTEAF
16 TRBJ2-3 TRBV5-1 ASSLAGSGGTLTDTQY
11 TRBJ1-2 TRBV9 ASSEYSLDGYT
14 TRBJ1-3 TRBV5-6 ASSHRIRVAGNTIY
13 TRBJ1-5 TRBV28 ASSLVTGLNQPQH
14 TRBJ1-2 TRBV3-1/TRBV3-2 ASSYSRGQGADGYT
15 TRBJ1-1 TRBV30 AWSRPFSSGGGGEAF
12 TRBJ1-2 TRBV28 ASSSGAENYGYT
14 TRBJ1-5 TRBV6-2/TRBV6-3 ASSYSSGVTGQPQH
12 TRBJ1-1 TRBV7-9 ASSLEGMYTEAF
15 TRBJ1-6 TRBV30 AWSVRVGEGYNSPLH
13 TRBJ2-1 TRBV10-1 ASSSGLAGGNEQF
12 TRBJ2-7 TRBV3-1/TRBV3-2 ASSQAQGPYEQY
14 TRBJ2-3 TRBV6-2/TRBV6-3 ASSYGRQGGTDTQY
12 TRBJ1-5 TRBV6-5 ASSPGQGVGPQH
11 TRBJ1-2 TRBV27 ASSLSPASGYT
14 TRBJ1-6 TRBV5-4 ASSARTGGDLSPLH
11 TRBJ1-1 TRBV6-6 AGTLGGNTEAF
13 TRBJ1-1 TRBV7-2 ASSLAGQGGTEAF
13 TRBJ1-6 TRBV28 ASSFRQVMNSPLH
11 TRBJ2-7 TRBV24-1 ATSDSGHYEQY
10 TRBJ1-2 TRBV30 AWDRDNYGYT
13 TRBJ1-5 TRBV5-1 ASSHQGSPNQPQH
15 TRBJ2-3 TRBV4-2 ASSQELAGGPTDTQY
10 TRBJ1-2 TRBV12-3/TRBV12-4 ASSPNSYGYT
14 TRBJ1-4 TRBV2 ASSDRGEATNEKLF
10 TRBJ2-3 TRBV7-3 ASASPSGGQY
14 TRBJ1-5 TRBV28 ASIGGQGGSNQPQH
16 TRBJ2-4 TRBV5-8 ASSQSSGEGVAKNIQY
11 TRBJ1-2 TRBV18 ASSLGSNYGYT
14 TRBJ2-5 TRBV7-2 ASSLAWRGGRETQY
11 TRBJ1-1 TRBV12-3/TRBV12-4 ASSWGEGTEAF
12 TRBJ2-1 TRBV29-1 SVTAGGQYNEQF
12 TRBJ1-1 TRBV10-3 AISEGGQGAAAF
12 TRBJ2-7 TRBV9 ASSGRDTPYEQY
14 TRBJ2-2 TRBV5-8 ASSLGTGGGVRELF
15 TRBJ2-5 TRBV5-1 ASSSTPAGQLQETQY
13 TRBJ2-7 TRBV27 ASSLFLGGYYEQY
15 TRBJ2-3 TRBV10-3 AISETSGGGWTDTQY
10 TRBJ1-5 TRBV14 ASSHRDQPQH
11 TRBJ1-1 TRBV2 ASSTGKGTEAF
13 TRBJ1-5 TRBV19 ASSPRGQDDQPQH
13 TRBJ2-1 TRBV6-4 ASSEGDIRNNEQF
9 TRBJ1-1 TRBV12-3/TRBV12-4 ASSYYTEAF
12 TRBJ1-6 TRBV19 ASSSRQGNSPLH
12 TRBJ2-2 TRBV3-1/TRBV3-2 ASSTDRNTGELF
12 TRBJ2-5 TRBV10-3 AISENPRGETQY
13 TRBJ1-2 TRBV5-6 ASSLIYSEIYGYT
12 TRBJ1-6 TRBV19 ATSEQGANSPLH
13 TRBJ2-7 TRBV9 ASSPQVAGEGEQY